Each of the 4 T cell receptor beta chains below was sequenced from the same sample in a study of tumor-infiltrating lymphocytes in primary liver carcinoma. From unsorted bulk tissue weighing roughly 19-32 mg, DNA and RNA were co-extracted. cDNA specific to TCR beta was made from approximately 500 ng of total RNA, with a constant-region primer employed for priming. It was through three nested multiplex PCR rounds of slightly modified ARM-PCR that TCR beta libraries arose. The first two PCR rounds used TRBV1-TRBV30 primers with a Cbeta primer, 9 to 11 cycles each. TCRdb re-derived calls from the multiplex PCR reads in MiXCR, one entry per CDR3 protein. The data hold tens of thousands of distinct CDR3 sequences, with 69% observed a single time. Sequencing was carried out using tumor-adjacent normal liver tissue. These receptor sequences come from a man between 40 and 49 years old with primary liver carcinoma and hepatitis B virus infection.

To note about this clonotype: A much larger clone lies one base from this, so it may be a read error. The rearrangement uses TRBV5-1 and TRBJ2-2; 7 positions match TRBD1. The CDR3 contains 17 residues. Germline V gene data show CDR1 as SGHRS and CDR2 as YFSETQ. The CDR3 DNA follows: TGCGCCAGCAGCTTGAATAAGGGGGCGCCGAACACCGGGGAGCTGCTTTTT. This codes for CASSLNKGAPNTGELLF.

This clonotype was picked up many times. The chain has TRBV6-6 and TRBJ2-2; 12 bases are shared with TRBD1. The CDR3 extends over 17 amino acids. Losses at the gene ends were 0 bases for V and 5 bases for J; bases not matched to a gene: 4. The germline V gene has CDR1 MNHNY and CDR2 SVGAGI (reference sequence). The CDR3 protein is CASSYSGQGAGTGELFF. Written as DNA, the CDR3 is TGTGCCAGCAGTTACTCGGGACAGGGGGCGGGGACCGGGGAGCTGTTTTTT.

This clonotype was observed many times. The chain recombines TRBV5-1 with TRBJ1-5; the D gene is possibly TRBD1 (6 bases). The CDR3 totals 15 residues. Germline-derived CDR1 and CDR2 are SGHRS and YFSETQ. The V and J ends lost 1 base and 3 bases respectively, with 11 bases between them. The CDR3 DNA is TGCGCCAGCAGCTTGCTCCCAGGGGCCAATCAGCCCCAGCATTTT. Translation: CASSLLPGANQPQHF. Variable domain in full (rest from reference TRBV5-1 and TRBJ1-5): KAGVTQTPRYLIKTRGQQVTLSCSPISGHRSVSWYQQTPGQGLQFLFEYFSETQRNKGNFPGRFSGRQFSNSRSEMNVSTLELGDSALYLCASSLLPGANQPQHFGDGTRLSIL.

This clonotype was seen only once. The missing conserved phenylalanine or tryptophan at the end of this CDR3 makes a read error likely. V is TRBV11-1 and J is TRBJ1-2, with a weak D call TRBD1 (5 bases). CDR3 length: 15 residues. Between the trimmed V and J ends, which lost 2 bases and 2 bases, there was a span of 12 bases. CDR1 is SGHAT, CDR2 FQDESV, per germline (reference sequence). CDR3: CASSLSAGTNYGYTL. In DNA form, the CDR3 reads TGTGCCAGCAGCTTATCGGCAGGGACCAACTATGGCTACACCTTA.